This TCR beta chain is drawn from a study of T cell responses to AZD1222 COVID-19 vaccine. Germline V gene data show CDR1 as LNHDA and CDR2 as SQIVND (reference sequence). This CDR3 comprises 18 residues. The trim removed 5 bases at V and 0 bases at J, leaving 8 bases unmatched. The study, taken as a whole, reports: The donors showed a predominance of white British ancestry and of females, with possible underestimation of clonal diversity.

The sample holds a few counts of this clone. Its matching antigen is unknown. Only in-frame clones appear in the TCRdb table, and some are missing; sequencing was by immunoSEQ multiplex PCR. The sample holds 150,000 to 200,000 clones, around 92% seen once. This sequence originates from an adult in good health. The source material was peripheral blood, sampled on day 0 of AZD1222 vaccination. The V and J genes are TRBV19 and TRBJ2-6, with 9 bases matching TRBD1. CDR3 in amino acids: CASSLPGQGHSGANVLTF. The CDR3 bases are TGTGCCAGTAGTCTTCCGGGACAGGGCCACTCTGGGGCCAACGTCCTGACTTTC. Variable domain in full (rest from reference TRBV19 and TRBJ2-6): DGGITQSPKYLFRKEGQNVTLSCEQNLNHDAMYWYRQDPGQGLRLIYYSQIVNDFQKGDIAEGYSVSREKKESFPLTVTSAQKNPTAFYLCASSLPGQGHSGANVLTFGAGSRLTVL.